These T cell receptor beta chains were read from a single sample in a study of T cells in Graves' hyperthyroidism and ophthalmopathy. TCRdb processed the multiplex PCR reads anew with MiXCR; each CDR3 protein has one entry. The profile shows some 490,000 distinct CDR3 sequences, 15% to 20% of them singletons. Sequencing input: blood. These receptors all come from a woman aged 25 to 39 with Graves' ophthalmopathy. Each CDR3 is given with its conserved first and last residue. The order of the fields is clone size, V gene, D gene, J gene, CDR3 DNA, CDR3 protein. The D gene is left open where the match is weak. For some rows the clone size is stated as once, few or many, or as a class when expanded; others skip it.

abundance: few
v_gene: TRBV20-1
d_gene: TRBD2
j_gene: TRBJ2-1
CDR3nt: TGCAGTGCTAGAGATAGGGGACTAGCGGGAGGGTGGAATGAGCAGTTCTTC
CDR3aa: CSARDRGLAGGWNEQFF

abundance: few
v_gene: TRBV27
d_gene: .
j_gene: TRBJ2-5
CDR3nt: TGTGCCAGCAGTCCCGGCAGGGTGGACGGTAAGAAGGAGACCCAGTACTTC
CDR3aa: CASSPGRVDGKKETQYF

abundance: few
v_gene: TRBV29-1
d_gene: TRBD1
j_gene: TRBJ2-7
CDR3nt: TGCAGCGTCCCCGTAGGACAGGGGAACGAGCAGTACTTC
CDR3aa: CSVPVGQGNEQYF

abundance: many
v_gene: TRBV2
d_gene: .
j_gene: TRBJ1-2
CDR3nt: TGTGCCAGCAGCGGAACCGGACATCCAGTAGTCGACACCTTC
CDR3aa: CASSGTGHPVVDTF

abundance: many
v_gene: TRBV30
d_gene: .
j_gene: TRBJ2-7
CDR3nt: TGTGCCTGGAGTGTACTAGGGAGGGACAGGACCTACGAGCAGTACTTC
CDR3aa: CAWSVLGRDRTYEQYF

abundance: many
v_gene: TRBV27
d_gene: .
j_gene: TRBJ1-5
CDR3nt: TGTGCCAGCAGTTGGGAGAGCAGGGTATCTCAGCCCCAGCATTTT
CDR3aa: CASSWESRVSQPQHF

abundance: many
v_gene: TRBV2
d_gene: .
j_gene: TRBJ2-7
CDR3nt: TGTGCCAGCAGTGTGGGCCCTCAATCGACCTACGAGCAGTACTTC
CDR3aa: CASSVGPQSTYEQYF

abundance: many
v_gene: TRBV7-2
d_gene: .
j_gene: TRBJ2-5
CDR3nt: TGTGCCAGCAGCTTTACCAGCCCGGTAGGGACCCAGTACTTC
CDR3aa: CASSFTSPVGTQYF

abundance: many
v_gene: TRBV30
d_gene: .
j_gene: TRBJ1-1
CDR3nt: TGTGCCTGGAGTGCCCCGGGGGGGAACACTGAAGCTTTCTTT
CDR3aa: CAWSAPGGNTEAFF

abundance: few
v_gene: TRBV5-8
d_gene: TRBD2
j_gene: TRBJ2-7
CDR3nt: TGTGCCAGCAGCTTGGGACTAGCGGGAGACTCGAGCTCCTACGAGCAGTACTTC
CDR3aa: CASSLGLAGDSSSYEQYF

abundance: many
v_gene: TRBV27
d_gene: TRBD2
j_gene: TRBJ2-7
CDR3nt: TGTGCCAGCAGTCCGTACGGGGCGGGAGCCCTCTCTGGCGAGCAGTACTTC
CDR3aa: CASSPYGAGALSGEQYF

abundance: .
v_gene: TRBV27
d_gene: TRBD1
j_gene: TRBJ1-2
CDR3nt: TGTGCCAGCAGTCCCTGGACAGGGAGGTTTGATGGCTACACCTTC
CDR3aa: CASSPWTGRFDGYTF

abundance: many
v_gene: TRBV9
d_gene: .
j_gene: TRBJ2-7
CDR3nt: TGTGCCAGCAGCACTGGGACCAGCTCCGAGCAGTACTTC
CDR3aa: CASSTGTSSEQYF

abundance: many
v_gene: TRBV6-1
d_gene: .
j_gene: TRBJ2-2
CDR3nt: TGTGCCAGCAGTTATCGGCCCCTCACCGGGGAGCTGTTTTTT
CDR3aa: CASSYRPLTGELFF

abundance: many
v_gene: TRBV2
d_gene: .
j_gene: TRBJ1-5
CDR3nt: TGTGCCAGCAGCGCGGGAAGGGATCAGCCCCAGCATTTT
CDR3aa: CASSAGRDQPQHF

abundance: many
v_gene: TRBV12-3/TRBV12-4
d_gene: TRBD1
j_gene: TRBJ2-7
CDR3nt: TGTGCCAGCAGTTGGACAGGGGGTTCCTACGAGCAGTACTTC
CDR3aa: CASSWTGGSYEQYF

abundance: many
v_gene: TRBV20-1
d_gene: .
j_gene: TRBJ2-2
CDR3nt: TGCAGTGCTAGCGGGAGTTGGTCGAACACCGGGGAGCTGTTTTTT
CDR3aa: CSASGSWSNTGELFF

abundance: many
v_gene: TRBV7-3
d_gene: TRBD2
j_gene: TRBJ2-1
CDR3nt: TGTGCCAGCAGCTTAACGGGAGGGCTGAATGAGCAGTTCTTC
CDR3aa: CASSLTGGLNEQFF

abundance: few
v_gene: TRBV29-1
d_gene: .
j_gene: TRBJ2-4
CDR3nt: TGCAGCGCCCGGGGTGGAGATGGAAACATTCAGTACTTC
CDR3aa: CSARGGDGNIQYF

abundance: many
v_gene: TRBV12-3/TRBV12-4
d_gene: .
j_gene: TRBJ2-3
CDR3nt: TGTGCCAGCACCTCTCTCCTCACAGATACGCAGTATTTT
CDR3aa: CASTSLLTDTQYF

abundance: .
v_gene: TRBV18
d_gene: TRBD1
j_gene: TRBJ1-3
CDR3nt: TGTGCCAGCTCACTGGGACAGACAGACTCTGGAAACACCATATATTTT
CDR3aa: CASSLGQTDSGNTIYF

abundance: .
v_gene: TRBV5-1
d_gene: TRBD1
j_gene: TRBJ2-7
CDR3nt: TGCGCCAGCAGAACCGGGACAGGGGTCTACGAGCAGTACTTC
CDR3aa: CASRTGTGVYEQYF

abundance: few
v_gene: TRBV18
d_gene: .
j_gene: TRBJ2-2
CDR3nt: TGTGCCAGCTCACTCGGAGAATCGAACACCGGGGAGCTGTTTTTT
CDR3aa: CASSLGESNTGELFF

abundance: .
v_gene: TRBV9
d_gene: TRBD2
j_gene: TRBJ2-1
CDR3nt: TGTGCCAGCAGCGTAGGCGGGAGGGCCGAAAATGAGCAGTTCTTC
CDR3aa: CASSVGGRAENEQFF

abundance: few
v_gene: TRBV6-1
d_gene: TRBD1
j_gene: TRBJ1-4
CDR3nt: TGTGCCAGCAGTACCGGACAGGTTAATGAAAAACTGTTTTTT
CDR3aa: CASSTGQVNEKLFF

abundance: .
v_gene: TRBV6-1
d_gene: TRBD2
j_gene: TRBJ2-3
CDR3nt: TGTGCCAGCAGCCGATCACAACTAGCGGGAGCTAAAACGCAGTATTTT
CDR3aa: CASSRSQLAGAKTQYF

abundance: .
v_gene: TRBV5-1
d_gene: .
j_gene: TRBJ2-1
CDR3nt: TGCGCCAGCAGCTTCTCCGGACTCTACAATGAGCAGTTCTTC
CDR3aa: CASSFSGLYNEQFF

abundance: many
v_gene: TRBV2
d_gene: .
j_gene: TRBJ2-1
CDR3nt: TGTGCCAGCAGTGACCCTTCAATGAGCTCCTACAATGAGCAGTTCTTC
CDR3aa: CASSDPSMSSYNEQFF

abundance: few
v_gene: TRBV5-1
d_gene: TRBD2
j_gene: TRBJ2-3
CDR3nt: TGCGCCAGCAGCCCCCGACTAGCTGGCACGCAGTATTTT
CDR3aa: CASSPRLAGTQYF

abundance: many
v_gene: TRBV7-2
d_gene: .
j_gene: TRBJ2-1
CDR3nt: TGTGCCAGCAGCTTAGACGCGGGGTACAATGAGCAGTTCTTC
CDR3aa: CASSLDAGYNEQFF

abundance: many
v_gene: TRBV6-1
d_gene: .
j_gene: TRBJ2-7
CDR3nt: TGTGCCAGCAGACAGAATAGCGGCCTAAGCTCCTACGAGCAGTACTTC
CDR3aa: CASRQNSGLSSYEQYF

abundance: many
v_gene: TRBV27
d_gene: TRBD1
j_gene: TRBJ2-3
CDR3nt: TGTGCCAGCAGCCCCCTTCCCGGACAGGGCAGCACAGATACGCAGTATTTT
CDR3aa: CASSPLPGQGSTDTQYF

abundance: many
v_gene: TRBV18
d_gene: TRBD2
j_gene: TRBJ2-5
CDR3nt: TGTGCCAGCTCACCGGGGCTAGCGGGAGTCCCAGAGACCCAGTACTTC
CDR3aa: CASSPGLAGVPETQYF

abundance: few
v_gene: TRBV6-2/TRBV6-3
d_gene: TRBD2
j_gene: TRBJ2-3
CDR3nt: TGTGCCAGCAGTCCACATCTAGCGGGTCCCACAGATACGCAGTATTTT
CDR3aa: CASSPHLAGPTDTQYF

abundance: few
v_gene: TRBV30
d_gene: .
j_gene: TRBJ2-1
CDR3nt: TGTGCCTGGACTACAGGGTATGAGCAGTTCTTC
CDR3aa: CAWTTGYEQFF

abundance: few
v_gene: TRBV12-3/TRBV12-4
d_gene: .
j_gene: TRBJ2-7
CDR3nt: TGTGCCAGCAGCTCCGGACGGCTCAGCTCCTACGAGCAGTACTTC
CDR3aa: CASSSGRLSSYEQYF

abundance: .
v_gene: TRBV29-1
d_gene: .
j_gene: TRBJ2-1
CDR3nt: TGCAGCGCCACCGGGGAGCCCCCCCATGAGCAGCTCTTC
CDR3aa: CSATGEPPHEQLF

abundance: many
v_gene: TRBV10-3
d_gene: .
j_gene: TRBJ2-5
CDR3nt: TGTGCCATCAGTGAACGGCTAGAAGAGACCCAGTACTTC
CDR3aa: CAISERLEETQYF

abundance: few
v_gene: TRBV11-2
d_gene: TRBD1
j_gene: TRBJ2-7
CDR3nt: TGTGCCAGCAGCCCGACAGGGGAAGTCTCCTACGAGCAGTACTTC
CDR3aa: CASSPTGEVSYEQYF

abundance: .
v_gene: TRBV6-2/TRBV6-3
d_gene: .
j_gene: TRBJ2-1
CDR3nt: TGTGCCAGCAGTTACTCGTTGGATAGCGGCCTCAGGGAGCAGTTCTTC
CDR3aa: CASSYSLDSGLREQFF

abundance: many
v_gene: TRBV5-5
d_gene: TRBD1
j_gene: TRBJ2-7
CDR3nt: TGTGCCAGCAGCGTTACCGGGACAGAGAGCAAGTACGAGCAGTACTTC
CDR3aa: CASSVTGTESKYEQYF

abundance: few
v_gene: TRBV12-3/TRBV12-4
d_gene: TRBD2
j_gene: TRBJ2-1
CDR3nt: TGTGCCAGCAGTTTAAGTCCCAGCGGGAGGAGTAATGAGCAGTTCTTC
CDR3aa: CASSLSPSGRSNEQFF

abundance: many
v_gene: TRBV5-1
d_gene: .
j_gene: TRBJ2-1
CDR3nt: TGCGCCAGCAGTAAGGGGTTGGGCAATGAGCAGTTCTTC
CDR3aa: CASSKGLGNEQFF

abundance: .
v_gene: TRBV14
d_gene: .
j_gene: TRBJ2-3
CDR3nt: TGTGCCAGCAGCCAAGAAGTTTGGACAGATACGCAGTATTTT
CDR3aa: CASSQEVWTDTQYF

abundance: few
v_gene: TRBV14
d_gene: .
j_gene: TRBJ2-1
CDR3nt: TGTGCCAGCGCAAAGGGCGGGCAAAAAACCTACAATGAGCAGTTCTTC
CDR3aa: CASAKGGQKTYNEQFF

abundance: .
v_gene: TRBV7-2
d_gene: TRBD1
j_gene: TRBJ1-2
CDR3nt: TGTGCCAGCAGCTTGGCCCTCTGGCAGGGGGCGCAGCTTGGCTACACCTTC
CDR3aa: CASSLALWQGAQLGYTF

abundance: .
v_gene: TRBV29-1
d_gene: TRBD1
j_gene: TRBJ2-7
CDR3nt: TGCAGCGTTGAAGTGGAACTCGGGGACAGGGCCTCCTACGAGCAGTACTTC
CDR3aa: CSVEVELGDRASYEQYF

abundance: .
v_gene: TRBV2
d_gene: TRBD1
j_gene: TRBJ1-4
CDR3nt: TGTGCCAGCAATGGACAGGCGGGAAAACTGTTTTTT
CDR3aa: CASNGQAGKLFF

abundance: many
v_gene: TRBV7-9
d_gene: TRBD2
j_gene: TRBJ2-5
CDR3nt: TGTGCCAGCAGCTTCCGCGGGACTAGTGAGACCCAGTACTTC
CDR3aa: CASSFRGTSETQYF

abundance: .
v_gene: TRBV7-3
d_gene: TRBD2
j_gene: TRBJ2-5
CDR3nt: TGCGCCAGCAGCCCGGGACTAGCGGGAGTCTCAACCTCGGAGACCCAGTACTTC
CDR3aa: CASSPGLAGVSTSETQYF

abundance: many
v_gene: TRBV28
d_gene: .
j_gene: TRBJ1-5
CDR3nt: TGTGCCAGCAGTTTGTCCCTTGGGCCCCAGCATTTT
CDR3aa: CASSLSLGPQHF

abundance: .
v_gene: TRBV5-4
d_gene: .
j_gene: TRBJ1-6
CDR3nt: TGTGCCAGCAGCTTGCACCCAAGGACAGCGACTAATTCACCCCTCCACTTT
CDR3aa: CASSLHPRTATNSPLHF

abundance: many
v_gene: TRBV10-3
d_gene: TRBD1
j_gene: TRBJ1-2
CDR3nt: TGTGCCATCAGTGGGACCGGGACAGAGGAAACCTTC
CDR3aa: CAISGTGTEETF

abundance: many
v_gene: TRBV7-9
d_gene: .
j_gene: TRBJ1-1
CDR3nt: TGTGCCAGCAGCGCGGACAGTACTAACACTGAAGCTTTCTTT
CDR3aa: CASSADSTNTEAFF

abundance: .
v_gene: TRBV9
d_gene: .
j_gene: TRBJ2-7
CDR3nt: TGTGCCAGCAGCGTAGCGGCGGGGTTAAACTCCGAGCAGTACTTC
CDR3aa: CASSVAAGLNSEQYF

abundance: .
v_gene: TRBV6-1
d_gene: .
j_gene: TRBJ2-2
CDR3nt: TGTGCCAGCAGTGAGCTGAGGACGGGTAGCCCAGAGCTGTTTTTT
CDR3aa: CASSELRTGSPELFF

abundance: many
v_gene: TRBV28
d_gene: .
j_gene: TRBJ1-1
CDR3nt: TGTGCCAGCAGTTTATATTTCGGCCGGGGCACTGAAGCTTTCTTT
CDR3aa: CASSLYFGRGTEAFF

abundance: many
v_gene: TRBV30
d_gene: .
j_gene: TRBJ2-1
CDR3nt: TGTGCCTGGAGTAGAGACACAAACAATGAGCAGTTCTTC
CDR3aa: CAWSRDTNNEQFF

abundance: few
v_gene: TRBV20-1
d_gene: .
j_gene: TRBJ2-7
CDR3nt: TGCAGTGCTCCGGGAGTCTACGAGCAGTACTTC
CDR3aa: CSAPGVYEQYF